The clone carrying this TCR beta chain was seen at least ten times. Its antigen is not known. With MiXCR, TCRdb reprocessed the PCR reads. The sample includes about 82,000 clones, approximately 12% seen only once; the top ten take roughly 8.2%. Germline CDR1 MDHEN, CDR2 SYDVKM. The CDR3 extends over 11 amino acids. The V gene lost 5 bases and the J gene lost 5 bases, with 7 bases spanning the gap. This specimen belongs to a study of metastatic and nonmetastatic thyroid tumors. Findings and limits, study-wide: Reported TCR beta diversity, measured in blood and tumor, was significantly higher for malignant thyroid tumors than for benign nodules.

Each patient went into thyroid surgery without having received any treatment. This TCR derives from a female donor with papillary thyroid cancer or a benign thyroid nodule (not recorded which). Some clones in this sample may be carry-over from other donors' samples. The sample consisted of tumor tissue. The J gene is TRBJ2-7, the V gene TRBV28; a weak D match, TRBD2 (5 bases). Written as DNA, the CDR3 is TGTGCCAGCAGTACGAGGGACGAGCAGTACTTC. Its translation is CASSTRDEQYF.